This TCR beta chain was retrieved from a study of T cells in Graves' hyperthyroidism and ophthalmopathy. Study-wide results and caveats: A model using 13 V-J features told ophthalmopathy apart from stable hyperthyroidism.

This clonotype has ten or more counts. Antigen: not known. Amplified TCR beta CDR3 regions came from RNA transcripts. The TCR CDR3 was amplified in a first-round RT-PCR using the HTBI primer set. Via MiXCR, TCRdb re-called the multiplex PCR reads, giving one row per CDR3 protein. The data hold a few hundred thousand distinct CDR3 sequences, with 46% observed a single time. Stable hyperthyroidism: no ophthalmopathy progression over 18 months of follow-up. Each diagnosis was grounded in clinical symptoms, serum thyroxine and TRAb, thyroid ultrasound, and orbital computed tomography. Germline values: CDR1 LGHDT, CDR2 YNNKEL (reference sequence). V gave up 0 bases and J gave up 10 bases; unmatched junction bases: 5. The CDR3 totals 15 residues.

This sequence was found in a woman aged 18-29 years with Graves' hyperthyroidism. Sequencing was performed on peripheral blood or thyroid tissue (not recorded which). The V call is TRBV3-1, the J call TRBJ1-6; 8 positions match TRBD1. The CDR3 region has the DNA TGTGCCAGCAGCCAAGATGTGGCAGGGGGCTCACCCCTCCACTTT. Translated: CASSQDVAGGSPLHF.